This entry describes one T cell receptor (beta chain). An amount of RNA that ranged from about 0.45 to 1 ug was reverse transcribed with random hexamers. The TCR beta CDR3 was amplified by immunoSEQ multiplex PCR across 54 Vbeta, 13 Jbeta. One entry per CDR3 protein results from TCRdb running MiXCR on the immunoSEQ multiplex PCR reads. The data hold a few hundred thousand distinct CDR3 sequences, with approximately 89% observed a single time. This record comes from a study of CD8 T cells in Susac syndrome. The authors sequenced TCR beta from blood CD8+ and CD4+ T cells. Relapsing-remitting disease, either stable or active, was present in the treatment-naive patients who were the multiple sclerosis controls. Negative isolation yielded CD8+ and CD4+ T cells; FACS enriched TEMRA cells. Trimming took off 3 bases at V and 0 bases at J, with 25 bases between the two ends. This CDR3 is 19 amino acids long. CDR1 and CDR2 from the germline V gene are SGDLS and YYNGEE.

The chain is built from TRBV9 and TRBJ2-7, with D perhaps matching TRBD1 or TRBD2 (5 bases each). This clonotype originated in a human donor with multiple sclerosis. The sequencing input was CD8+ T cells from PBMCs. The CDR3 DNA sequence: TGTGCCAGCAGCGGAGGGGCGAGGAAAGGGAAACTTCGCTCCTACGAGCAGTACTTC. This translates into CASSGGARKGKLRSYEQYF.